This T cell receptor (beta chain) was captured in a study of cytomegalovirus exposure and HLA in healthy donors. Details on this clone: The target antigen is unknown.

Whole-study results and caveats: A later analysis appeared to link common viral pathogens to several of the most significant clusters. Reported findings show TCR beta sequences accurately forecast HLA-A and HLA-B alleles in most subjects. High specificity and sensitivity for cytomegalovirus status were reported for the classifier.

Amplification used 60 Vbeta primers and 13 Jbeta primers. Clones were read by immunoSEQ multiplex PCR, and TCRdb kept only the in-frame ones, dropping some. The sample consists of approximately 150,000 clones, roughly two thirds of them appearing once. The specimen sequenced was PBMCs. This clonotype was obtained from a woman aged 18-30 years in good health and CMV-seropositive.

The CDR3 bases are TGCGCCAGCAGCTTGGCAGGGGAACTTGGGGAGACCCAGTACTTC. Its protein is CASSLAGELGETQYF. The rearrangement joins TRBV5-1 to TRBJ2-5, with D perhaps TRBD1 (6 bases). Germline V CDR1 and CDR2: SGHRS, YFSETQ. V was shortened by 0 bases and J by 5 bases, with 14 bases between the two germline ends. The CDR3 length is 15 residues.